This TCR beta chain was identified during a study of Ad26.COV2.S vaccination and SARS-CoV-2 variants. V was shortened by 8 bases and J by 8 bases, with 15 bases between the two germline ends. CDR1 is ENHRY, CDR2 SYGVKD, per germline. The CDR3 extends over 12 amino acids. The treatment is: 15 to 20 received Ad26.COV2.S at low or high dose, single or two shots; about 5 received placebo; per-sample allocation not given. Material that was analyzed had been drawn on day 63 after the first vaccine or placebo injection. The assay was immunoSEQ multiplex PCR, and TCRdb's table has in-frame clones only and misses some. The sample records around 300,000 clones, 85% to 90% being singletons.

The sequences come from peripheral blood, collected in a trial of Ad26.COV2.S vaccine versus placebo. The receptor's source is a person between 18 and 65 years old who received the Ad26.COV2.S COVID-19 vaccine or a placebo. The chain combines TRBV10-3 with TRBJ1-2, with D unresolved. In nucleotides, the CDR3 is TGTGCCATCTCCGACTATCAACGGGGCTACACCTTC. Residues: CAISDYQRGYTF.